A selection of T cell receptor beta chains follows, all from one sample in a study of blood T cell repertoires in COVID-19. Only in-frame clones appear in the TCRdb table, and some are missing; sequencing was by immunoSEQ multiplex PCR. The sample holds approximately 480,000 clones, about nine tenths seen once. Sequenced material: PBMCs or T cells enriched from blood (not recorded which). Receptor source: a woman between 18 and 30 years old who had recovered from COVID-19. The conserved cysteine and the conserved F or W are not part of the CDR3 here. D genes are given only for firm matches. Rows may omit the clone size; those that give it use once, few, many or a size class.

V	D	size	J	CDR3
TRBV15	-	-	TRBJ1-5	ATRHYSNQPQH
TRBV6-6	TRBD2	once	TRBJ2-7	ASSYLGGGSYEQY
TRBV23-1	TRBD1	-	TRBJ2-2	ASGTIQGRCGELF
TRBV2	TRBD2	-	TRBJ2-3	ASSLGTSGDTQY
TRBV24-1	TRBD1	few	TRBJ1-5	AAAGQLNQPQH
TRBV27	TRBD1	-	TRBJ2-7	ASSPWDRGALYEQY
TRBV28	TRBD1	-	TRBJ1-2	ASTPGQGIYGYT
TRBV2	-	-	TRBJ1-5	ASTLDSNNQPQH
TRBV2	-	-	TRBJ1-1	ASSSFPWNTEAF
TRBV6-5	TRBD1	-	TRBJ1-4	ASSPQTGDGEKLF
TRBV10-1	-	-	TRBJ1-1	ASRQGVDTEAF
TRBV7-9	-	-	TRBJ1-1	ASSPLDPRGTEAF
TRBV6-6	-	-	TRBJ1-1	ASSSSGGLNTEAF
TRBV5-1	TRBD1	few	TRBJ1-6	ASSPGTGTLGPLH
TRBV3-1/TRBV3-2	-	-	TRBJ2-2	ASSHEAVSNTGELF
TRBV2	TRBD1	-	TRBJ1-4	ASSGQGARDEKLF
TRBV30	-	-	TRBJ1-3	ALGGLSSGNTIY
TRBV7-9	-	-	TRBJ1-2	ASSRGVENGYT
TRBV4-2	TRBD1	few	TRBJ1-2	ASSQDRGGGVGYGYT
TRBV24-1	TRBD1	-	TRBJ1-2	ATSGGQLGYT
TRBV24-1	TRBD2	-	TRBJ2-3	ATSYSGGLTDTQY
TRBV7-7	-	-	TRBJ2-5	ASSLEYGGGAETQY
TRBV27	TRBD1	few	TRBJ1-5	ASSPTGTDNQPQH
TRBV7-8	TRBD1	-	TRBJ1-1	ASSPEGQKNTEAF
TRBV11-2	-	-	TRBJ1-1	ASSLDLVDTEAF
TRBV7-6	-	-	TRBJ2-5	ASSLAGARKTQY
TRBV28	-	-	TRBJ1-1	ASIPPGGNTEAF
TRBV5-6	TRBD1	-	TRBJ2-7	ASSLTGTGLYEQY
TRBV6-1	TRBD1	once	TRBJ1-5	ASSELGLQGVSNQPQH
TRBV13	TRBD1	few	TRBJ1-3	ASSLRGGAGETGNTIY
TRBV3-1/TRBV3-2	-	-	TRBJ2-3	ASSQGETERTDTQY
TRBV28	-	-	TRBJ1-2	ASSRSGANGYT
TRBV30	TRBD1	-	TRBJ1-1	AWRVIQGAEAF
TRBV5-1	-	-	TRBJ2-3	ASSLGQAQY
TRBV7-2	-	-	TRBJ1-2	ASSLETIVSHGYT
TRBV5-1	TRBD2	-	TRBJ2-2	ASSLVSRGVLPGELF
TRBV20-1	-	once	TRBJ1-1	SATTTERAF
TRBV10-3	-	-	TRBJ2-7	AISREGGLEQY
TRBV19	-	-	TRBJ1-5	ASKSGRGLDQPQH
TRBV3-1/TRBV3-2	-	-	TRBJ2-7	ASSPWGTYEQY
TRBV30	-	-	TRBJ1-6	AWSAWGGAYGSPLH
TRBV7-2	-	few	TRBJ2-1	ASSLSISLSYNEQF
TRBV12-3/TRBV12-4	-	-	TRBJ1-2	ASSQQQGYGYT
TRBV30	-	-	TRBJ1-1	AWGGRRGTEAF
TRBV5-6	-	-	TRBJ2-3	ASSSLRLVRADTQY
TRBV4-2	-	-	TRBJ1-2	ASSQEQGSNYGYT